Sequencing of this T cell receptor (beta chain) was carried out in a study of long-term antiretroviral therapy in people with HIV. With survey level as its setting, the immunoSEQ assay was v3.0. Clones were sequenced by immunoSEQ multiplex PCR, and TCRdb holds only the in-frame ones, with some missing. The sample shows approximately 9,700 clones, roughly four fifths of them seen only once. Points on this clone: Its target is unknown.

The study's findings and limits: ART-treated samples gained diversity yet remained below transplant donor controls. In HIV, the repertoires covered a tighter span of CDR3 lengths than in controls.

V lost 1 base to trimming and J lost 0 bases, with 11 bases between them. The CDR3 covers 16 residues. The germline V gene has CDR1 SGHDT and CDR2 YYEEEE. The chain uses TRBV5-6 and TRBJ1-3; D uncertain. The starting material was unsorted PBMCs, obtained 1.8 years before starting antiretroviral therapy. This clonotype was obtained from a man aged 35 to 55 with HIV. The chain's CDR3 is CASSLTTAISGNTIYF. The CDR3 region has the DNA TGTGCCAGCAGCTTGACAACAGCAATCTCTGGAAACACCATATATTTT.